The 28 T cell receptor beta chains given below trace back to one sample, sequenced in a study of T cell repertoires in cytomegalovirus infection (dated by TCRdb to the late 2010s). The sample was run on an Illumina HiSeq 1500. The public reads were quality trimmed at Q25 with fastp and then assembled into clones with MiXCR by TCRdb, keeping productive beta chains. One record per CDR3 amino acid sequence lists the most common genes and DNA. This sample holds nearly 550,000 distinct CDR3 sequences; approximately 15% were observed only once. Jointly, the top ten make up roughly a quarter of the sample. The sample comprised CD8+ T cells from PBMCs. These receptors originate from a human donor in good health (CMV status not recorded). Some clones in this sample may be carry-over from other donors' samples.

This clonotype was seen only a few times. The chain couples TRBV15 to TRBJ2-2; 8 positions agree with TRBD1. Germline V gene lookup returns CDR1 LNHNV and CDR2 YYDKDF (reference sequence). Trimming took 1 base from V and 6 from J; bases not matched to a gene: 4. This CDR3 spans 15 amino acids. The CDR3: CATSRGQTGAGELFF. CDR3 in DNA: TGTGCCACCAGCAGAGGTCAGACAGGGGCCGGGGAGCTGTTTTTT.

The chain is built from TRBV3-1 and TRBJ2-3; D is undetermined. CDR1 is LGHDT, CDR2 YNNKEL, per germline (reference sequence). There are 13 residues in the CDR3. V lost 4 bases and J 6 bases, leaving 11 bases between the germline ends. CDR3 bases: TGTGCCAGCAGCCCCCCCCTATTCGATACGCAGTATTTT. It encodes CASSPPLFDTQYF.

This clonotype came up many times. J is TRBJ2-1 and V is TRBV19, with 8 bases fitting TRBD2. Per germline, CDR1 LNHDA and CDR2 SQIVND (reference sequence). The CDR3 runs 16 residues. The V gene end was trimmed by 7 bases and the J gene end by 4 bases; junction bases not matched to a gene: 12. CDR3 sequence (DNA): TGTGCCAGTATCCCAGGGGTAGCGGGAATATACAATGAGCAGTTCTTC. Protein: CASIPGVAGIYNEQFF.

With regard to this clonotype: This may arise from a read error, as a much more abundant clone is one base away. In this CDR3 the conserved last residue, phenylalanine or tryptophan, is missing, so a read error is likely. The rearrangement links TRBV10-3 to TRBJ2-5; D gene unclear. V lost 0 bases and J 5 bases, leaving 7 bases between the germline ends. This CDR3 comprises 13 residues. The germline V gene has CDR1 ENHRY and CDR2 SYGVKD. CDR3 sequence (DNA): TGTGCCATCAGTGAGTCGACGAGGGAGACCCAGTACTTA. As protein: CAISESTRETQYL.

J is TRBJ1-1 and V is TRBV12-3 or TRBV12-4; TRBD1 matches at 12 bases. The V and J ends lost 6 bases and 6 bases, in that order; junction bases with no gene match: 11. The CDR3 sequence is 16 residues long. The DNA for the CDR3 is TGTGCCAGCAGCCCCGGGACAGGGGGCAGGAGCGCTGAAGCTTTCTTT. It translates to CASSPGTGGRSAEAFF.

This clonotype appeared a few times. The CDR3 protein is CASSLGRLDQPQHF. The CDR3 region has the DNA TGTGCCAGCAGCCTCGGGAGGCTTGATCAGCCCCAGCATTTT. The chain couples TRBV5-8 to TRBJ1-5; no reliable D call. Germline V gene sequence: CDR1 SGHTS, CDR2 YDEGEE. This CDR3 comprises 14 residues. V shed 4 bases and J shed 5 bases, with 13 bases lying between them.

This clonotype was observed at least ten times. The gene calls are TRBV6-2 or TRBV6-3 and TRBJ2-3, with 11 positions matching TRBD2. CDR3 length: 16 amino acids. The V gene's germline CDR1 is MNHEY and CDR2 SVGEGT. V lost 3 bases and J lost 6; bases outside the gene matches: 8. The CDR3 here is CASSYPTSGMADTQYF. CDR3 DNA sequence: TGTGCCAGCAGTTATCCGACTAGCGGGATGGCGGATACGCAGTATTTT.

This clonotype was detected only once. This may stem from a read error, because a much larger clone lies one nucleotide away. The gene calls are TRBV28 and TRBJ1-1; 7 nucleotides agree with TRBD1. Per germline, CDR1 MDHEN and CDR2 SYDVKM. The CDR3 runs 15 residues. The CDR3 DNA reads as TGTGCCAGCAGTTTAATGGGCCAGGGGGGCACTGGAGCTTTCTTT. Protein sequence: CASSLMGQGGTGAFF.

The CDR3 region has the DNA TGTGCCAGCAGTGAAGAGGCGGCTAGCGGGTTTTGGGGAAATGAGCAGTTCTTC. Translating it yields CASSEEAASGFWGNEQFF. The chain couples TRBV6-1 to TRBJ2-1, with TRBD2 identical over 8 bases. J lost 7 bases, V lost 1 base, and 15 bases had no gene match. Germline values: CDR1 MNHNS, CDR2 SASEGT. The CDR3 has 18 residues.

The gene calls are TRBV7-8 and TRBJ2-2, with D perhaps TRBD2 (6 bases). The ends were cut back, 5 bases at V and 4 bases at J, with 17 bases in the middle. Germline V gene sequence: CDR1 SGHVS, CDR2 FQNEAQ. The CDR3 extends over 16 amino acids. CDR3 nucleotides: TGTGCCAGCAGCCCCCTCCCCGGGAGTGGCACCGGGGAGCTGTTTTTT. The encoded protein is CASSPLPGSGTGELFF.

This clonotype has at least ten counts. V gene TRBV5-4 combines with J gene TRBJ2-1; D not certain. The CDR3 spans 13 residues. In germline, CDR1 is SGHNT, CDR2 YYREEE (reference sequence). V lost 2 bases to trimming and J lost 5 bases, with 8 bases between them. CDR3 DNA: TGTGCCAGCAGCTTTGGCAGCAACAATGAGCAGTTCTTC. Encoded protein: CASSFGSNNEQFF.

This clonotype came up a few times. The J gene is TRBJ2-1, the V gene TRBV6-6; 11 nucleotides align to TRBD2. This CDR3 has 20 amino acids. Losses at the gene ends were 2 bases for V and 0 bases for J; bases not matched to a gene: 12. Germline V gene sequence: CDR1 MNHNY, CDR2 SVGAGI (reference sequence). The CDR3 DNA is TGTGCCAGCAGTTACCCGAGCGGTCTAGCGGGAGGAGGCTCCTACAATGAGCAGTTCTTC. Protein sequence: CASSYPSGLAGGGSYNEQFF.

This clonotype was recorded many times. The gene calls are TRBV7-8 and TRBJ2-7, with 12 bases matching TRBD2. Looked up from germline, CDR1 is SGHVS and CDR2 is FQNEAQ. The ends lost 3 bases at V and 1 base at J; junction bases unmatched: 10. The CDR3 is 18 residues long. The CDR3, as DNA: TGTGCCAGCAGCTTTGGACTAGCGGGAACGGGTGGATCCTACGAGCAGTACTTC. Protein: CASSFGLAGTGGSYEQYF.

The chain is built from TRBV27 and TRBJ2-1; D is perhaps TRBD2 (6 bases). This CDR3 has 13 residues. In germline, CDR1 is MNHEY, CDR2 SMNVEV (reference sequence). Trimming took 6 bases from V and 7 from J, leaving 13 bases between them. This chain's CDR3 is CASRGFGGNEQFF. CDR3 coding DNA: TGTGCCAGCAGAGGTTTTGGGGGGAATGAGCAGTTCTTC.

This clonotype was observed a handful of times. The chain employs TRBV4-1 and TRBJ2-2; D uncertain. V was clipped by 1 base and J by 4 bases, with 7 bases between them. The CDR3 has 14 residues. From germline, CDR1 is MGHRA and CDR2 YSYEKL. The CDR3, as DNA: TGCGCCAGCAGCCAAGTTCCACGCACCGGGGAGCTGTTTTTT. Translation gives CASSQVPRTGELFF.

Ten or more counts support this clonotype. This chain joins TRBV6-5 and TRBJ1-1; D perhaps matches TRBD1 (6 bases). The CDR3 runs to 14 residues. Per the germline V gene, CDR1 is MNHEY and CDR2 is SVGAGI. V lost 1 base to trimming and J lost 7 bases, with 13 bases between them. The CDR3 loop is CASSYWQGYDEAFF. CDR3 bases: TGTGCCAGCAGTTACTGGCAGGGGTACGATGAAGCTTTCTTT.

This clonotype was observed a handful of times. This rearrangement joins TRBV6-1 to TRBJ1-6; 7 nucleotides align to TRBD1. V lost 3 bases and J lost 4; bases outside the gene matches: 18. Germline assignment: CDR1 MNHNS and CDR2 SASEGT. The CDR3 sequence is 20 residues long. The CDR3 sequence: CASSDPKGQPERKYNSPLHF. DNA for the CDR3: TGTGCCAGCAGTGACCCTAAGGGACAGCCGGAAAGGAAGTATAATTCACCCCTCCACTTT.

This clonotype was counted many times. This chain joins TRBV6-1 and TRBJ1-1; 8 bases are shared with TRBD1. J lost 7 bases, V lost 6 bases, and 13 bases had no gene match. The CDR3 sequence is 15 residues long. The germline CDR1 and CDR2 sequences are MNHNS and SASEGT. The CDR3 is CASSPRQGLYGEAFF. CDR3 sequence (DNA): TGTGCCAGCAGCCCTCGACAGGGGCTCTACGGTGAAGCTTTCTTT.

This clonotype was counted between two and nine times. This sequence joins TRBV9 and TRBJ1-1, with TRBD1 matching over 7 bases. The CDR3 is made up of 14 amino acids. The germline gives CDR1 SGDLS, CDR2 YYNGEE. Losses at the gene ends were 3 bases for V and 4 bases for J; bases not matched to a gene: 6. CDR3 bases: TGTGCCAGCAGCGGCACAGGGGCTTTCACTGAAGCTTTCTTT. It yields the protein CASSGTGAFTEAFF.

This clonotype was recorded at least ten times. The V and J genes are TRBV5-6 and TRBJ1-2, with 11 nucleotides matching TRBD1. This CDR3 is built from 16 residues. Germline V gives CDR1 SGHDT, CDR2 YYEEEE. With 4 bases clipped from V and 5 bases from J, the junction kept 10 bases outside the gene matches. The CDR3 DNA reads as TGTGCCAGCAGCGCCGGACAGGGGGCGGGATGGTATGGCTACACCTTC. Translating it yields CASSAGQGAGWYGYTF.

This clonotype has ten or more counts. Compared with germline, one end of the junction differs, possibly owing to a read error. As DNA, the CDR3 is TGTGCTAGCAGTCCAAATTCCGATGAGCAGTTCTTC. Protein sequence: CASSPNSDEQFF. This chain connects TRBV7-7 to TRBJ2-1; D ambiguous. The length of the CDR3 is 12 residues. Germline V lookup: CDR1 SSHAT, CDR2 FNYEAQ (reference sequence).

This chain joins TRBV5-6 and TRBJ2-2; weak D call: TRBD1 (6 bases). Germline V gene lookup returns CDR1 SGHDT and CDR2 YYEEEE. The CDR3 is 15 residues long. V lost 2 bases and J lost 6, with 14 bases in between. The CDR3 DNA is TGTGCCAGCAGCTTATGGACAGCCGGGCCCGGGGAGCTGTTTTTT. It yields the protein CASSLWTAGPGELFF.

There are many counts of this clonotype. This chain uses TRBV7-6 with TRBJ2-2; 11 bases map to TRBD2. The CDR3 has 15 residues. Per the germline V gene, CDR1 is SGHVS and CDR2 is FNYEAQ. The V and J ends lost 4 bases and 6 bases, in that order; junction bases with no gene match: 4. In nucleotides, the CDR3 is TGTGCCAGCAGCTCAACTAGCGGGAGCGCCGGGGAGCTGTTTTTT. This encodes CASSSTSGSAGELFF.

This clonotype turned up a few times. The chain has TRBV29-1 and TRBJ1-1; 7 bases align to TRBD1. The CDR3 runs to 15 residues. The germline gives CDR1 SQVTM, CDR2 ANQGSEA. V lost 2 bases and J lost 3; bases outside the gene matches: 9. The CDR3 here is CSVELIGTDDTEAFF. CDR3 nucleotide sequence: TGCAGCGTTGAATTGATCGGGACAGATGACACTGAAGCTTTCTTT.

The J gene is TRBJ2-7, the V gene TRBV2; 9 bases agree with TRBD2. Germline values: CDR1 SNHLY, CDR2 FYNNEI. There are 14 residues in the CDR3. V dropped 3 bases and J dropped 2; count of bases not matched to a gene: 2. CDR3 in DNA: TGTGCCAGCAGTGAGACTAGCGGTACCTACGAGCAGTACTTC. This codes for CASSETSGTYEQYF.

In this sample, this clonotype turned up many times. The chain couples TRBV7-9 to TRBJ2-1, with a possible D match to TRBD1 (5 bases). The V gene's germline CDR1 is SEHNR and CDR2 FQNEAQ (reference sequence). The V end was cut by 5 bases, the J end by 8 bases, with 10 bases between. This CDR3 region has 12 residues. This chain's CDR3 is CASSLDSYEQFF. As DNA, the CDR3 is TGTGCCAGCAGCCTCGACAGCTATGAGCAGTTCTTC.

The J gene is TRBJ2-1, the V gene TRBV27; D gene unclear. V dropped 8 bases and J dropped 0 bases, with 11 bases sitting between them. This CDR3 has 14 amino acids. Germline V lookup: CDR1 MNHEY, CDR2 SMNVEV (reference sequence). CDR3 nucleotide sequence: TGTGCCAGCCTATCGGGTGGCTCCTACAATGAGCAGTTCTTC. This encodes CASLSGGSYNEQFF.

This clonotype has only a few counts. The chain combines TRBV24-1 with TRBJ2-3, with TRBD2 as a possible D gene (5 bases). The germline gives CDR1 KGHDR, CDR2 SFDVKD. V was pared by 1 base and J by 5 bases, with 6 bases between. This CDR3 contains 13 residues. The CDR3 DNA reads as TGTGCCACCAGTGATTTACTAGAAGATACGCAGTATTTT. Translated, it gives CATSDLLEDTQYF.